This T cell receptor (beta chain) comes out of a study of T-cell memory formation after mild COVID-19. Across the study: Among the donors, TCR clusters were largely specific to each donor. Points from the study as a whole: Day 15 to 85 contracting clones showed balanced CD4/CD8; day 15 to 37 expanders favored CD4+. Among CD4+ contracting clones, most were CM and EM, and CD8+ ones EMRA.

The TCR alpha and TCR beta cDNA libraries, bearing sample barcodes and UMIs, were generated by 5'RACE using constant-segment primers. TCRdb recomputed calls from the 5' RACE reads with MiXCR, one row per CDR3 protein. This sample has more than 150,000 distinct CDR3 sequences, with roughly 18% found just once. This clonotype appeared many times. Its cognate antigen is unknown. This CDR3 has 12 residues. Trimming cost V 7 bases and J 7 bases, with 13 bases left between them. Germline CDR1 reads SGHTA; CDR2 reads FQGNSA. The sample taken for sequencing was PBMCs or a T cell subset sorted from them (not recorded which). The chain joins TRBV7-2 to TRBJ1-1; D unresolved. This receptor was obtained from a man aged 18 to 29 who had mild COVID-19 (a few samples of this study predate the infection). Cell type and time point are not known. The CDR3 DNA is TGTGCCAGCAACCCCGATTGGCTTGAAGCTTTCTTT. Translation gives CASNPDWLEAFF.